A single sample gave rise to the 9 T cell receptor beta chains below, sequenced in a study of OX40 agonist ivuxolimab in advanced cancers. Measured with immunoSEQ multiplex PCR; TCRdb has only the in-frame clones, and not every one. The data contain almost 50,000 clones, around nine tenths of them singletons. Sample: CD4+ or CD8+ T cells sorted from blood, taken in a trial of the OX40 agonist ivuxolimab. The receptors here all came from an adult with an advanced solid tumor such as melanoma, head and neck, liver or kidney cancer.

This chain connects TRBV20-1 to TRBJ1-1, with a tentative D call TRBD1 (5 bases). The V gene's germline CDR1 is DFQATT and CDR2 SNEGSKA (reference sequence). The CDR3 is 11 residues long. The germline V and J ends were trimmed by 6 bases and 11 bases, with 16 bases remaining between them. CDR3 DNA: TGCAGTGCCCCGAGGGACCCTATGGCTTTCTTT. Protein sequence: CSAPRDPMAFF.

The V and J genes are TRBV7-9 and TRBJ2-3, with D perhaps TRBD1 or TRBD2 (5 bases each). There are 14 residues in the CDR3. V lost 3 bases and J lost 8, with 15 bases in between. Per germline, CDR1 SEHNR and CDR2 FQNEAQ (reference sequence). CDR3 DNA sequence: TGTGCCAGCAGCTTGGGCCAGGGCGGAGGTACGCAGTATTTT. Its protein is CASSLGQGGGTQYF.

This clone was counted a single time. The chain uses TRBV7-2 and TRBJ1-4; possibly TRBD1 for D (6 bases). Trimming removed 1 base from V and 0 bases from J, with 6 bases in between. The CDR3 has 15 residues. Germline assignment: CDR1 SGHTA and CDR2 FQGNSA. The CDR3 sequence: CASSLGGPTNEKLFF. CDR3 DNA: TGTGCCAGCAGCTTAGGGGGGCCAACTAATGAAAAACTGTTTTTT.

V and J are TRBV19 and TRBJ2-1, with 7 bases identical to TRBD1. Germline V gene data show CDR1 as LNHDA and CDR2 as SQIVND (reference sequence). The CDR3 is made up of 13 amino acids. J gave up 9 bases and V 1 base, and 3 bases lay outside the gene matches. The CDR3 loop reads CASSIVGQAEQFF. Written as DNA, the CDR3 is TGTGCCAGTAGTATAGTTGGACAGGCTGAGCAGTTCTTC.

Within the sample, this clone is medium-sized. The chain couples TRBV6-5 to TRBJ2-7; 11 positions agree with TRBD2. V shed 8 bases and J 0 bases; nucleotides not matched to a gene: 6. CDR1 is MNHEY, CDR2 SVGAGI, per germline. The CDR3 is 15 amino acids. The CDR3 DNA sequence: TGTGCCAGCGGTAGCGGGAGGGCCGTCTCCTACGAGCAGTACTTC. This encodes CASGSGRAVSYEQYF.

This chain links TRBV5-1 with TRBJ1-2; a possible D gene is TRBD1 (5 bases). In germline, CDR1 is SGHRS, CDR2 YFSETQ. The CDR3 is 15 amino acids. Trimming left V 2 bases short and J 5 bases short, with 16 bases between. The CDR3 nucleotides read TGCGCCAGCAGCTTTGACAGCTCGGGGGTATATGGCTACACCTTC. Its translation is CASSFDSSGVYGYTF. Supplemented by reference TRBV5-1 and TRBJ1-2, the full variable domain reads KAGVTQTPRYLIKTRGQQVTLSCSPISGHRSVSWYQQTPGQGLQFLFEYFSETQRNKGNFPGRFSGRQFSNSRSEMNVSTLELGDSALYLCASSFDSSGVYGYTFGSGTRLTVV.

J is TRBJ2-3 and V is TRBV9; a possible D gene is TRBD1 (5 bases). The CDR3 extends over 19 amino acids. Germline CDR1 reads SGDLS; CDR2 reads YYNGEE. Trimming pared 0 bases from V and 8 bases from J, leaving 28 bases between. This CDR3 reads CASSVAFGQGPPGHGTQYF. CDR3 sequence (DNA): TGTGCCAGCAGCGTAGCTTTTGGGCAGGGCCCCCCTGGGCACGGTACGCAGTATTTT.

This chain's CDR3 is CASSPLLGDREHEQYF. The CDR3 nucleotides are TGCGCCAGCAGCCCTCTATTAGGGGACCGAGAGCACGAGCAGTACTTC. The V call is TRBV4-1, the J call TRBJ2-7; D possibly matches TRBD1 or TRBD2 (5 bases each). Germline CDR1 reads MGHRA; CDR2 reads YSYEKL. Trimming took off 4 bases at V and 5 bases at J, with 21 bases between the two ends. The CDR3 length is 16 residues.

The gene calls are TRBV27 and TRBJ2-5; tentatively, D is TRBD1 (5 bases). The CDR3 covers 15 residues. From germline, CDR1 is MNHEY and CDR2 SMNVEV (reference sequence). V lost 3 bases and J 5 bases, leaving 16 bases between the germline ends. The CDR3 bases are TGTGCCAGCAGTTTCTTAGGGGCAATTCGGGAGACCCAGTACTTC. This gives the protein CASSFLGAIRETQYF.